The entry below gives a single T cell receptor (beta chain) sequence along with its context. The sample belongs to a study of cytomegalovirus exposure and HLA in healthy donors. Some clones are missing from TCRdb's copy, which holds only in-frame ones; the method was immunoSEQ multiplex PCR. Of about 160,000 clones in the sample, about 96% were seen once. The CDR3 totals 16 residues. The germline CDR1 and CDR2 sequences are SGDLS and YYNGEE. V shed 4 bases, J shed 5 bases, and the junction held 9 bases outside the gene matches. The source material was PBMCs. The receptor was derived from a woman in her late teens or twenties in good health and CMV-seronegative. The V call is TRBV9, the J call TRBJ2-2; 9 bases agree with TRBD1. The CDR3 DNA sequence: TGTGCCAGCAGCTCGACCGGGACAGGGCATACCGGGGAGCTGTTTTTT. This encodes CASSSTGTGHTGELFF.